This T cell receptor beta chain was documented in a study of blood T cell repertoires in COVID-19. Here immunoSEQ multiplex PCR was the method, and the copy in TCRdb shows in-frame clones only, minus some. Here the sample spans roughly 330,000 clones, 87% being singletons. V was cut by 3 bases and J by 1 base, with 12 bases left in between. Germline lookup yields CDR1 GTSNPN and CDR2 SVGIG (reference sequence). This CDR3 contains 14 residues. The receptor's source is a woman in her twenties or thirties who had recovered from COVID-19. Sequenced sample: PBMCs or T cells enriched from blood (not recorded which). The J gene is TRBJ1-1, the V gene TRBV30; D may be TRBD1 (5 bases). CDR3: CAWRRTRTNTEAFF. DNA of the CDR3: TGTGCCTGGAGACGGACACGAACGAACACTGAAGCTTTCTTT.